This T cell receptor (beta chain) is drawn from a study of CDR3 diversity in severe acne. V lost 3 bases, J lost 10 bases, and 5 bases stayed unmatched. CDR1 and CDR2 from the germline V gene are SQVTM and ANQGSEA. This CDR3 has 12 residues. TCRdb re-called the PCR reads with MiXCR, one entry per CDR3 protein. The sample has roughly 100,000 distinct CDR3 sequences, about half seen once. This TCR was sampled from a male donor with acne. The chain combines TRBV29-1 with TRBJ2-1, with TRBD2 matching over 8 bases. The sample was blood. The CDR3 is CSVDPGTREQFF. Here the CDR3 DNA reads TGCAGCGTTGATCCGGGGACTAGGGAGCAGTTCTTC.